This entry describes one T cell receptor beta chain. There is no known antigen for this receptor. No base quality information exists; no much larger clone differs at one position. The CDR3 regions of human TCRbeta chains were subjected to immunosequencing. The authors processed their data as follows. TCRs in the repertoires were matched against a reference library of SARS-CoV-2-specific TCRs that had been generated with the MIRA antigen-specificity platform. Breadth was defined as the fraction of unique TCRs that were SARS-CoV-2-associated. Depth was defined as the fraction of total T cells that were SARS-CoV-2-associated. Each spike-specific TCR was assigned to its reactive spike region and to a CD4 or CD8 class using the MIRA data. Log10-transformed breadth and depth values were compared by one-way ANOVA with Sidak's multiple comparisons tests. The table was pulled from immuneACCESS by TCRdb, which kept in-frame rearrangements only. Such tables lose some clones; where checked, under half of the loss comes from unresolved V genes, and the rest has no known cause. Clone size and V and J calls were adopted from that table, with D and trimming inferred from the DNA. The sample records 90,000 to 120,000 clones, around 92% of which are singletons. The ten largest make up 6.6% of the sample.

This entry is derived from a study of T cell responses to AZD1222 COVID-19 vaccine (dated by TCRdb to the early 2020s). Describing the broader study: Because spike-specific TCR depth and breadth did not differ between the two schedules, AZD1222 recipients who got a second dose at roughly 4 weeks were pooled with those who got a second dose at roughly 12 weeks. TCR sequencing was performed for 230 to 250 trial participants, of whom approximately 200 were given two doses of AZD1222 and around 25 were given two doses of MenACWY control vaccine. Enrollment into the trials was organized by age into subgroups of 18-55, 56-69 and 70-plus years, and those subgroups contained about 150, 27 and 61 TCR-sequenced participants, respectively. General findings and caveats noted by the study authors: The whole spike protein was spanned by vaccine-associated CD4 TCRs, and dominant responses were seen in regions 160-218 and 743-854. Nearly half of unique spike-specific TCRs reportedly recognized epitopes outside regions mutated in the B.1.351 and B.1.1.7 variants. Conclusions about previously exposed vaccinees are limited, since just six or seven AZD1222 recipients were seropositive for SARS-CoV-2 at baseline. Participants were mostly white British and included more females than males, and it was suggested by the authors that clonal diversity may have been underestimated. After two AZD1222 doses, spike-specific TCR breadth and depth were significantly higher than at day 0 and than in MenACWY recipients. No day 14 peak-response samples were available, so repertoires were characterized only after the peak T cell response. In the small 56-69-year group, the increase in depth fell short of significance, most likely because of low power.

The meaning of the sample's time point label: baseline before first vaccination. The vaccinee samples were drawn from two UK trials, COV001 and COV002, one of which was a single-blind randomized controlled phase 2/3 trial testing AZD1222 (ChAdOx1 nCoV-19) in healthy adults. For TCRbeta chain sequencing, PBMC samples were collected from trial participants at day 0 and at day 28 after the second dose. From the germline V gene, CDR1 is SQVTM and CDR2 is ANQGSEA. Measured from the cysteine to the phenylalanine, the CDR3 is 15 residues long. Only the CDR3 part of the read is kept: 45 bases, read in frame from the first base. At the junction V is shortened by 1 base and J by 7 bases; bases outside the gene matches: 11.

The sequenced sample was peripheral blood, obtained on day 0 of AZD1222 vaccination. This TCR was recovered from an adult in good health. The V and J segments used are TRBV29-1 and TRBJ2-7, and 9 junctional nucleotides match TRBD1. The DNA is TGCAGCGTTGAAGGGCCGGGACAGGGCTCGGGGGAGCAGTACTTC. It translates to CSVEGPGQGSGEQYF.